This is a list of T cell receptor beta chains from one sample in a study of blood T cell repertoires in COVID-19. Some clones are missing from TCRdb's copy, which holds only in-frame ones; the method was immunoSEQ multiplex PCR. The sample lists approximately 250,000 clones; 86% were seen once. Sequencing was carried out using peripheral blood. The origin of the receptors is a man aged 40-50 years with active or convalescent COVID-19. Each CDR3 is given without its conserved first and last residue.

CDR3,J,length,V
SVEGGGGQGYT,TRBJ1-2,11,TRBV29-1
ASSFRGGENTIY,TRBJ1-3,12,TRBV5-6
ASSQDQNSNQPQH,TRBJ1-5,13,TRBV4-2
ASCLAGVADTQY,TRBJ2-3,12,TRBV19
ASRIGGYDQPQH,TRBJ1-5,12,TRBV19
ASSNAGQDGYT,TRBJ1-2,11,TRBV7-9
ASSLARADGYT,TRBJ1-2,11,TRBV5-1
ASRPGLAGGELF,TRBJ2-2,12,TRBV3-1/TRBV3-2
ASSLRTSVSGNTMY,TRBJ1-3,14,TRBV19
ASSVEWEGGELF,TRBJ2-2,12,TRBV9
ASSLGTQETQY,TRBJ2-5,11,TRBV7-9
ASSPIGEGRGSTDTQY,TRBJ2-3,16,TRBV11-2
ASSEAAGYQPQH,TRBJ1-5,12,TRBV6-1
ASSRSGNTGELF,TRBJ2-2,12,TRBV5-1
ASSQGAGLTDTQY,TRBJ2-3,13,TRBV4-1
ASRRGGQRDTEAF,TRBJ1-1,13,TRBV19
ASTRGGGTGELF,TRBJ2-2,12,TRBV28